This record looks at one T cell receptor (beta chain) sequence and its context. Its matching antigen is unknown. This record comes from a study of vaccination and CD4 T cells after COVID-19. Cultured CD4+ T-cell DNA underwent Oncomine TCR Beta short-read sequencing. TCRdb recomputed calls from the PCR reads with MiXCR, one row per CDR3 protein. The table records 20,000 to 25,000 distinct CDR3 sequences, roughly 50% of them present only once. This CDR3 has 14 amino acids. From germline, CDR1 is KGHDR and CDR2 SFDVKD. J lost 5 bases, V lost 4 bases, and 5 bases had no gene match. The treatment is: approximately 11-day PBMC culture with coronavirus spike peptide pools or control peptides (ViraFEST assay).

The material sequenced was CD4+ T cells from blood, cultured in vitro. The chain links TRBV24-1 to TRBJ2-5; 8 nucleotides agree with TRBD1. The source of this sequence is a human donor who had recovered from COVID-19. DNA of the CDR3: TGTGCCACCAGTGAAGCAGGGGGCGCGGAGACCCAGTACTTC. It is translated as CATSEAGGAETQYF.